This passage covers 5 T cell receptor beta chains from one sample sequenced in a study of response to subunit inactivated influenza vaccine. TCRdb re-analysed the RT-PCR reads in MiXCR, keeping a single row per CDR3 protein. The profile covers about 180,000 distinct CDR3 sequences, with about 9% appearing a single time and roughly 10% taken by the ten largest. This material consisted of non-naive T cells sorted from PBMCs, taken on the day of vaccination. The receptors derive from a man over 45 who received an inactivated influenza vaccine.

This clonotype showed up many times. The V gene is TRBV20-1, the J gene TRBJ2-1; TRBD1 matches at 7 bases. Looked up from germline, CDR1 is DFQATT and CDR2 is SNEGSKA (reference sequence). The CDR3 has 14 residues. V dropped 6 bases and J dropped 7; count of bases not matched to a gene: 12. Written as DNA, the CDR3 is TGCAGTGCACCCGCGAGGGGGCGGATTAATGAGCAGTTCTTC. It codes for CSAPARGRINEQFF.

This clonotype was seen more than once but under ten times. The chain uses TRBV12-3 or TRBV12-4 and TRBJ1-5, with D possibly TRBD1 on 5 matching bases. V lost 7 bases to trimming and J lost 6 bases, with 19 bases between them. The CDR3 is 15 amino acids. The CDR3 sequence: CASTLESGMGQPQHF. The CDR3 bases are TGTGCCAGCACGCTGGAGTCAGGGATGGGTCAGCCCCAGCATTTT.

This clonotype was observed a few times. The chain has TRBV19 and TRBJ2-2, with D perhaps given as TRBD1 or TRBD2 (5 bases each). V gave up 6 bases and J gave up 2 bases, with 13 bases separating them. Germline loops: CDR1 LNHDA, CDR2 SQIVND (reference sequence). This CDR3 contains 15 residues. The CDR3 nucleotides read TGTGCCAGTAGGGCCCCCCGGGGCAACACCGGGGAGCTGTTTTTT. Protein: CASRAPRGNTGELFF.

As for this clonotype: Mismatch with germline at one junction end may stem from a read error. The chain has TRBV20-1 and TRBJ2-1, with 12 bases lining up with TRBD2. The CDR3 has 17 residues. Germline V CDR1 and CDR2: DFQATT, SNEGSKA (reference sequence). The CDR3 coding sequence is TGCAGAGCTAGTTTAGCTAGCGGGAGGGCCTCCTACAATGAGCAGTTCTTC. Translation: CRASLASGRASYNEQFF.

About this clonotype: A clone one base away is much larger, so this may be a read error. This chain links TRBV20-1 with TRBJ2-5; D might be TRBD1 (6 bases). This CDR3 has 12 amino acids. Germline CDR1 is DFQATT and CDR2 is SNEGSKA (reference sequence). CDR3 amino acids: CSASWTEETQHF. DNA for the CDR3: TGCAGTGCTAGCTGGACAGAAGAGACCCAGCACTTC.